The source of this TCR beta chain is a study of blood T cell repertoires in COVID-19. Study-level background: Sites in the United States, Italy and Spain provided acute and convalescent COVID-19 samples. Sources were T cells, B-cell-depleted T cells, or PBMCs; the material itself was cDNA or gDNA.

The CDR3 covers 12 residues. Germline V gene data show CDR1 as GTSNPN and CDR2 as SVGIG (reference sequence). V was pared by 2 bases and J by 4 bases, with 6 bases between. Individuals drawn from 24 US areas were about 18 to 95 years old. The study counted Cohort 3 donors as recovered given two negative PCRs, clearance, or symptom resolution. This clone was picked up one time. Profiling relied on immunoSEQ multiplex PCR, and the TCRdb table lists in-frame clones only, not all of them. The data contain about 190,000 clones, approximately 84% of them seen just once; the ten biggest clones take up roughly 3.2%.

The receptor was derived from a woman aged 25-40 years who had recovered from COVID-19. Sequencing input: PBMCs or T cells enriched from blood (not recorded which). The chain carries TRBV30 and TRBJ1-5; no clear D. This CDR3 is CAWSTDNQPQHF. The DNA for the CDR3 is TGTGCCTGGAGTACAGATAATCAGCCCCAGCATTTT.